Following are 13 T cell receptor beta chains from one sample sequenced in a study of patients and donors after allogeneic stem cell transplantation. MiXCR, run by TCRdb on the RT-PCR reads, gives a single entry per CDR3 protein. The table lists fewer than 75,000 distinct CDR3 sequences, about 14% of them singletons, with roughly a third in the top ten. Sequenced: blood, either unsorted or a sorted T cell fraction (not recorded which). The receptors come from a human donor who was either an allogeneic HSCT recipient or a stem cell or donor lymphocyte infusion donor (not recorded which). It is not recorded whose cells these are; they may come from a transplant donor.

This clonotype appeared a few times. The chain recombines TRBV25-1 with TRBJ2-7, with D perhaps TRBD2 (5 bases). CDR3 length equals 11 residues. Germline values: CDR1 MGHDK, CDR2 SYGVNS. The V end was cut by 6 bases, the J end by 4 bases, with 7 bases between. CDR3 in amino acids: CASSRRYEQYF. DNA for the CDR3: TGTGCCAGCAGCAGGAGGTACGAGCAGTACTTC.

This clonotype was seen ten or more times. The chain employs TRBV20-1 and TRBJ2-2; a weak D match, TRBD2 (6 bases). Deletions cut 6 bases from V and 6 bases from J, with 20 bases between. There are 15 residues in the CDR3. Germline V gene data show CDR1 as DFQATT and CDR2 as SNEGSKA (reference sequence). As DNA, the CDR3 is TGCAGTGCCCACTCCGGGACTCTGGGCGCCGGGGAGCTGTTTTTT. This codes for CSAHSGTLGAGELFF.

A few counts support this clonotype. This rearrangement joins TRBV3-1 to TRBJ2-1; D gene unclear. The V end lost 0 bases, the J end lost 0 bases, and 12 bases lay between the germline ends. CDR1 LGHDT and CDR2 YNNKEL come from the germline V gene (reference sequence). The CDR3 contains 17 residues. The CDR3 DNA sequence: TGTGCCAGCAGCCAAGATTTCGGGTCAAGCTCCTACAATGAGCAGTTCTTC. Encoded protein: CASSQDFGSSSYNEQFF.

V and J are TRBV27 and TRBJ2-1; D may correspond to TRBD1 or TRBD2 (5 bases each). The germline CDR1 and CDR2 sequences are MNHEY and SMNVEV (reference sequence). Trimming pared 6 bases from V and 4 bases from J, leaving 22 bases between. CDR3 length: 17 residues. For the CDR3, the DNA is TGTGCCAGCAGCTGGATACTCGGGACGATTGGTTACAATGAGCAGTTCTTC. This codes for CASSWILGTIGYNEQFF.

The chain uses TRBV5-8 and TRBJ1-2; D ambiguous. Germline lookup yields CDR1 SGHTS and CDR2 YDEGEE. This CDR3 contains 18 residues. The V end was cut by 2 bases, the J end by 2 bases, with 22 bases between. The CDR3 DNA reads TGTGCCAGCAGCTTAGCCCCTGGACGGGTATCTACAAACTATGGCTACACCTTC. It codes for CASSLAPGRVSTNYGYTF.

This chain joins TRBV7-9 and TRBJ2-1; tentatively, D is TRBD1 or TRBD2 (5 bases each). This CDR3 is 16 amino acids long. Germline assignment: CDR1 SEHNR and CDR2 FQNEAQ (reference sequence). Trimming stripped 5 bases from V and 6 bases from J, with 20 bases between. The CDR3 reads CASSLTEGKDFNEQFF. DNA for the CDR3: TGTGCCAGCAGCCTTACTGAGGGGAAGGATTTCAATGAGCAGTTCTTC. The complete variable domain, with remaining parts taken from reference TRBV7-9 and TRBJ2-1, reads DTGVSQNPRHKITKRGQNVTFRCDPISEHNRLYWYRQTLGQGPEFLTYFQNEAQLEKSRLLSDRFSAERPKGSFSTLEIQRTEQGDSAMYLCASSLTEGKDFNEQFFGPGTRLTVL.

The chain is built from TRBV27 and TRBJ2-7; no definite D call. There are 14 residues in the CDR3. The V gene's germline CDR1 is MNHEY and CDR2 SMNVEV (reference sequence). Trimming shortened V by 4 bases and J by 2 bases, and 12 bases separated the two germline ends. CDR3 DNA: TGTGCCAGCAGTTCGCGGATAGAAACCTACGAGCAGTACTTC. Protein sequence: CASSSRIETYEQYF.

At least ten counts were recorded for this clonotype. The chain uses TRBV24-1 and TRBJ1-2; 8 bases fit TRBD1. Per the germline V gene, CDR1 is KGHDR and CDR2 is SFDVKD. This CDR3 has 15 amino acids. V lost 4 bases, J lost 6 bases, and 9 bases stayed unmatched. The CDR3 DNA follows: TGTGCCACCAGTGACCCTGGACAGGGTTTAAATGGCTACACCTTC. This sequence encodes CATSDPGQGLNGYTF.

This clonotype was detected only a few times. V usage is TRBV5-1 and J usage is TRBJ2-2, with D perhaps matching TRBD1 (5 bases). The CDR3 has 16 residues. The V end was cut by 0 bases, the J end by 0 bases, with 9 bases between. Germline loops: CDR1 SGHRS, CDR2 YFSETQ. The CDR3 is CASSLEGAPNTGELFF. The CDR3 region has the DNA TGCGCCAGCAGCTTGGAAGGGGCTCCGAACACCGGGGAGCTGTTTTTT.

By share, this clonotype ranks as medium-sized. The chain uses TRBV29-1 and TRBJ2-7, with D perhaps TRBD2 (7 bases). From germline, CDR1 is SQVTM and CDR2 ANQGSEA. Trimming pared 7 bases from V and 2 bases from J, leaving 18 bases between. This CDR3 region has 14 residues. DNA for the CDR3: TGCAGCGCAACCTCGTCGGGGGGCCCCTACGAGCAGTACTTC. It codes for CSATSSGGPYEQYF.

This chain links TRBV6-2 or TRBV6-3 with TRBJ2-1, with D hard to call. This CDR3 is built from 14 residues. The ends were cut back, 8 bases at V and 1 base at J, with 12 bases in the middle. CDR1 MNHEY and CDR2 SVGEGT come from the germline V gene. The CDR3 DNA sequence: TGTGCCAGCGGGTATCACGTATCCTACAATGAGCAGTTCTTC. Translated: CASGYHVSYNEQFF.

CDR3 loop: CATSDRDQSSYNEQFF. The CDR3 DNA follows: TGTGCCACCAGTGATAGGGATCAGAGCTCCTACAATGAGCAGTTCTTC. The chain is built from TRBV24-1 and TRBJ2-1; D not resolved. Trimming pared 3 bases from V and 0 bases from J, leaving 11 bases between. The CDR3 has 16 residues. Per the germline V gene, CDR1 is KGHDR and CDR2 is SFDVKD.

CDR3 sequence: CATSGRLAEDNEQFF. The CDR3 nucleotides are TGTGCCACCAGCGGGCGACTAGCGGAAGACAATGAGCAGTTCTTC. The chain joins TRBV15 to TRBJ2-1; 9 bases line up with TRBD2. CDR1 LNHNV and CDR2 YYDKDF come from the germline V gene (reference sequence). The CDR3 runs 15 residues. V was pared by 5 bases and J by 5 bases, with 7 bases of the junction left unmatched.